This TCR beta chain is drawn from a study of blood T cell repertoires in COVID-19. Original methodology: Nucleated cell counts were estimated from reference gene primer amplification. Clones were sequenced by immunoSEQ multiplex PCR, and TCRdb holds only the in-frame ones, with some missing. V, J and clone size derive from that table, while D and trimming were established from the DNA sequence. The sample records 250,000 or so clones, about 91% being singletons. This clone was seen once. This CDR3 is built from 11 residues. The germline CDR1 and CDR2 sequences are MNHEY and SVGEGT. V was pared by 6 bases and J by 11 bases, with 13 bases between.

The chain employs TRBV6-2 or TRBV6-3 and TRBJ1-1, with a possible D match to TRBD1 (6 bases). The sequencing sample was made of PBMCs or T cells enriched from blood (not recorded which). The TCR comes from a man aged 40-55 years who had been exposed to COVID-19. The chain's CDR3 is CASSQGQRAFF. The CDR3 DNA reads TGTGCCAGCAGCCAAGGACAGCGGGCTTTCTTT.